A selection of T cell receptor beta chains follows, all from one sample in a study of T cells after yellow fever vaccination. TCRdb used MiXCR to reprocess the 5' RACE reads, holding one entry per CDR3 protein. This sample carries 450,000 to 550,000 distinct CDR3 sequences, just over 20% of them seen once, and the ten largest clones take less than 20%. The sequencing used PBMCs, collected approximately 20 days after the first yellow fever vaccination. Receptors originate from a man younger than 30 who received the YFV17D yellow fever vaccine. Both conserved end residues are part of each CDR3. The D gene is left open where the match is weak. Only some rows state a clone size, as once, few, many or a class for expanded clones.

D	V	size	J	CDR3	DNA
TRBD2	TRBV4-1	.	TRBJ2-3	CASSQSTLAGDTDTQYF	TGCGCCAGCAGCCAATCTACCTTAGCGGGAGACACAGATACGCAGTATTTT
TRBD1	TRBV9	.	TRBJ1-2	CASSVRDSLYGYTF	TGTGCCAGCAGCGTCAGGGACAGCTTGTATGGCTACACCTTC
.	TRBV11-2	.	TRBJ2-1	CASSTSLALEGPNEQFF	TGTGCCAGCAGCACCTCACTAGCACTCGAAGGTCCCAATGAGCAGTTCTTC
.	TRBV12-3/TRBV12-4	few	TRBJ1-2	CASSPRSHYGYTF	TGTGCCAGCAGTCCCCGGTCCCACTATGGCTACACCTTC
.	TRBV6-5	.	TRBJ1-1	CASSYGRADLGTEAFF	TGTGCCAGCAGTTACGGCCGGGCGGATTTGGGCACTGAAGCTTTCTTT
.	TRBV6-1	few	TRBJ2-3	CASSPPWRGGVDTQYF	TGTGCCAGCAGTCCCCCATGGCGGGGCGGCGTAGATACGCAGTATTTT
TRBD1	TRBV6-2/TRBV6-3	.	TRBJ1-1	CASSYQDRGPTEAFF	TGTGCCAGCAGTTACCAGGACAGGGGGCCCACTGAAGCTTTCTTT
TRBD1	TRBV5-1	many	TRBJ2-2	CASSQTGTGYAGELFF	TGCGCCAGCAGCCAGACCGGGACAGGGTACGCCGGGGAGCTGTTTTTT
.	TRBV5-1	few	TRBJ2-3	CASESGNTDTQYF	TGCGCCAGCGAGTCCGGAAACACAGATACGCAGTATTTT
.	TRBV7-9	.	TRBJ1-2	CASSLQGQYGYTF	TGTGCCAGCAGCTTACAGGGCCAGTATGGCTACACCTTC
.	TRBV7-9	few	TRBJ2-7	CASSLVINRLDEQYF	TGTGCCAGCAGCTTAGTAATTAACAGACTTGACGAGCAGTACTTC
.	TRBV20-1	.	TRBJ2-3	CSARDSGGGDTQYF	TGCAGTGCTAGAGATTCGGGCGGTGGAGATACGCAGTATTTT
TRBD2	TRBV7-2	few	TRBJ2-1	CASSLQPGGYYYNEQFF	TGTGCCAGCAGCTTGCAGCCGGGGGGGTACTACTACAATGAGCAGTTCTTC
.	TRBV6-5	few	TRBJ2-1	CASSSAVKGNEQFF	TGTGCCAGCAGTTCAGCGGTTAAGGGCAATGAGCAGTTCTTC
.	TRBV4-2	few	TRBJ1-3	CASSLDWGPSGNTIYF	TGTGCCAGCAGCCTCGATTGGGGGCCCTCTGGAAACACCATATATTTT
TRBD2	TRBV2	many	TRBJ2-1	CASSETSGLYNEQFF	TGTGCCAGCAGTGAAACTAGCGGGCTCTACAATGAGCAGTTCTTC